The 32 T cell receptor beta chains presented below share a single source sample, sequenced in a study of shared clonotypes between healthy human individuals. Assay used: immunoSEQ multiplex PCR; TCRdb lists only in-frame clones, some missing. The sample has 2 million to 2.5 million clones, about 92% seen once. Naive-designated CD8 cells lacked CD45RO, were positively enriched for CCR7, and omitted terminally differentiated effector memory CD45RA+ cells. Sequenced: naive CD8+ T cells from PBMCs. The origin of the receptors is a man between 18 and 35 years old in good health. Some clones in this sample may be carry-over from other donors' samples.

The V gene is TRBV28, the J gene TRBJ2-1, with a possible D match to TRBD2 (7 bases). Per germline, CDR1 MDHEN and CDR2 SYDVKM. The V end lost 2 bases, the J end lost 8 bases, and 10 bases lay between the germline ends. CDR3 length: 13 residues. Here the CDR3 reads CASSLRGADEQFF. The CDR3 DNA is TGTGCCAGCAGTTTACGGGGGGCGGATGAGCAGTTCTTC.

The V call is TRBV27, the J call TRBJ2-2, with a weak D call TRBD1 (5 bases). Germline CDR1 is MNHEY and CDR2 is SMNVEV (reference sequence). V lost 2 bases and J 6 bases, leaving 10 bases between the germline ends. CDR3 length: 14 amino acids. The CDR3 DNA reads as TGTGCCAGCAGTTTAGTAGGGGCCGCCGGGGAGCTGTTTTTT. This translates into CASSLVGAAGELFF.

This clone has just one count. The chain recombines TRBV9 with TRBJ2-3, with 11 bases fitting TRBD2. This CDR3 is 17 amino acids long. The germline CDR1 and CDR2 sequences are SGDLS and YYNGEE. V lost 0 bases, J lost 5 bases, and 8 bases stayed unmatched. CDR3 protein: CASSVVGRLAGKDTQYF. The CDR3 DNA reads as TGTGCCAGCAGCGTAGTGGGGCGACTAGCGGGAAAAGATACGCAGTATTTT.

The chain is built from TRBV29-1 and TRBJ2-1, with D possibly called TRBD1 or TRBD2 (5 bases each). V was pared by 6 bases and J by 3 bases, with 15 bases between. This CDR3 is 14 amino acids long. Looked up from germline, CDR1 is SQVTM and CDR2 is ANQGSEA. The CDR3 nucleotides read TGCAGCGTCCTCGGACAACTAGGCTACAATGAGCAGTTCTTC. This sequence encodes CSVLGQLGYNEQFF.

The CDR3 spells CASSYSPRTEAFF. CDR3 DNA: TGTGCCAGCAGTTACTCCCCACGCACTGAAGCTTTCTTT. This sequence joins TRBV6-5 and TRBJ1-1; D not resolved. V lost 0 bases, J lost 4 bases, and 6 bases lay in between. This CDR3 comprises 13 residues. CDR1 is MNHEY and CDR2 is SVGAGI in the germline V gene.

V is TRBV7-9 and J is TRBJ2-7; TRBD1 is a possible D gene (7 bases). The CDR3 consists of 16 residues. V was trimmed by 5 bases and J by 3 bases, leaving 20 bases between them. CDR1 is SEHNR, CDR2 FQNEAQ, per germline (reference sequence). The CDR3 loop reads CASSPRGAGLIYEQYF. In DNA form, the CDR3 reads TGTGCCAGCAGCCCCAGGGGGGCAGGACTTATCTACGAGCAGTACTTC. Using reference TRBV7-9 and TRBJ2-7 for the parts outside the CDR3, the full variable domain is DTGVSQNPRHKITKRGQNVTFRCDPISEHNRLYWYRQTLGQGPEFLTYFQNEAQLEKSRLLSDRFSAERPKGSFSTLEIQRTEQGDSAMYLCASSPRGAGLIYEQYFGPGTRLTVT.

V and J are TRBV6-1 and TRBJ2-5, with D hard to call. Germline CDR1 and CDR2: MNHNS and SASEGT. The V end was cut by 5 bases, the J end by 3 bases, with 1 base between. The CDR3 sequence is 10 residues long. CDR3 protein: CASSKETQYF. For the CDR3, the DNA is TGTGCCAGCAGTAAAGAGACCCAGTACTTC.

V usage is TRBV4-1 and J usage is TRBJ1-6; 9 bases align to TRBD1. This CDR3 comprises 16 residues. J was trimmed by 7 bases and V by 3 bases; bases with no gene match: 7. Germline V gene data show CDR1 as MGHRA and CDR2 as YSYEKL. Here the CDR3 DNA reads TGCGCCAGCAGCCATCCCCTGGGACAGGGAAATTCACCCCTCCACTTT. Amino acid sequence: CASSHPLGQGNSPLHF.

This rearrangement joins TRBV13 to TRBJ2-7; 12 positions agree with TRBD2. J gave up 5 bases and V 3 bases, and 5 bases lay outside the gene matches. CDR3 length: 15 residues. Germline V gene lookup returns CDR1 PRHDT and CDR2 FYEKMQ (reference sequence). CDR3 sequence: CASSLRLAGDDEQYF. CDR3 bases: TGTGCCAGCAGCTTGCGACTAGCGGGAGACGACGAGCAGTACTTC. Complete variable domain (other parts from reference TRBV13 and TRBJ2-7): AAGVIQSPRHLIKEKRETATLKCYPIPRHDTVYWYQQGPGQDPQFLISFYEKMQSDKGSIPDRFSAQQFSDYHSELNMSSLELGDSALYFCASSLRLAGDDEQYFGPGTRLTVT.

The chain carries TRBV28 and TRBJ2-3; 7 nucleotides match TRBD2. The junction had 6 bases not matched to a gene; V was cut back by 5 bases and J by 1 base. There are 15 residues in the CDR3. Germline values: CDR1 MDHEN, CDR2 SYDVKM. CDR3 nucleotide sequence: TGTGCCAGCAGTAAGGGGACTACCGGCACAGATACGCAGTATTTT. It specifies CASSKGTTGTDTQYF. Full variable domain (outside the CDR3, taken from reference TRBV28 and TRBJ2-3): DVKVTQSSRYLVKRTGEKVFLECVQDMDHENMFWYRQDPGLGLRLIYFSYDVKMKEKGDIPEGYSVSREKKERFSLILESASTNQTSMYLCASSKGTTGTDTQYFGPGTRLTVL.

The chain is built from TRBV6-5 and TRBJ2-7, with TRBD2 as a possible D gene (5 bases). This CDR3 has 14 amino acids. Trimming removed 0 bases at V and 4 bases at J, with 10 bases between. Germline CDR1 and CDR2: MNHEY and SVGAGI. CDR3 residues: CASSYSASWYEQYF. The CDR3 DNA follows: TGTGCCAGCAGTTACTCAGCTAGCTGGTACGAGCAGTACTTC.

The sample holds one count of this clone. V gene TRBV6-1 combines with J gene TRBJ2-2; 8 bases agree with TRBD2. Germline V gives CDR1 MNHNS, CDR2 SASEGT. V lost 3 bases, J lost 2 bases, and 8 bases stayed unmatched. CDR3 length: 17 residues. The CDR3 nucleotides read TGTGCCAGCAGTGATAACGGGAGGGCCGCAAACACCGGGGAGCTGTTTTTT. This translates into CASSDNGRAANTGELFF.

V usage is TRBV11-2 and J usage is TRBJ2-7; 8 nucleotides agree with TRBD2. J gave up 3 bases and V 1 base, and 5 bases lay outside the gene matches. Germline V gene lookup returns CDR1 SGHAT and CDR2 FQNNGV. The CDR3 has 15 residues. The CDR3 is CASSLGAGGVYEQYF. CDR3 bases: TGTGCCAGCAGCTTAGGTGCGGGAGGCGTCTACGAGCAGTACTTC.

The gene calls are TRBV7-9 and TRBJ2-7; TRBD1 is a possible D gene (5 bases). The CDR3 runs 16 residues. Trimming removed 1 base from V and 2 bases from J, with 15 bases in between. Germline CDR1 and CDR2: SEHNR and FQNEAQ (reference sequence). The CDR3 DNA reads as TGTGCCAGCAGCTTAGTTGGGCCTGGGGCCACCTACGAGCAGTACTTC. Amino acid sequence: CASSLVGPGATYEQYF.

The V and J genes are TRBV19 and TRBJ2-7; unclear D gene. The CDR3 spans 13 residues. Trimming stripped 3 bases from V and 2 bases from J, with 8 bases between. CDR1 and CDR2 from the germline V gene are LNHDA and SQIVND (reference sequence). The CDR3 DNA reads TGTGCCAGTAGTATGATTCCCCCCTACGAGCAGTACTTC. It is translated as CASSMIPPYEQYF.

This chain joins TRBV29-1 and TRBJ1-2; possible D gene TRBD1, 6 bases. The germline V gene has CDR1 SQVTM and CDR2 ANQGSEA. There are 13 residues in the CDR3. V was clipped by 5 bases and J by 4 bases, with 14 bases between them. Written as DNA, the CDR3 is TGCAGCGTTCTTGGGGGCGGCCCCTATGGCTACACCTTC. Its protein product is CSVLGGGPYGYTF.

The CDR3 spells CASSLMAPGRLYEQYF. The CDR3 region has the DNA TGTGCCAGCAGCTTAATGGCACCGGGCCGGCTCTACGAGCAGTACTTC. The rearrangement links TRBV7-6 to TRBJ2-7; no reliable D call. The germline V gene encodes CDR1 SGHVS and CDR2 FNYEAQ. CDR3 length: 16 amino acids. Trimming shortened V by 2 bases and J by 3 bases, and 17 bases separated the two germline ends.

This chain joins TRBV27 and TRBJ1-2, with 9 bases aligning to TRBD1. This CDR3 has 14 amino acids. Germline-derived CDR1 and CDR2 are MNHEY and SMNVEV (reference sequence). The trim removed 6 bases at V and 2 bases at J, leaving 4 bases unmatched. The CDR3 spells CASSYGTGNYGYTF. The DNA for the CDR3 is TGTGCCAGCAGCTACGGGACAGGGAACTATGGCTACACCTTC.

This chain joins TRBV7-9 and TRBJ2-3; 10 bases fit TRBD2. The CDR3 runs 19 residues. Germline-derived CDR1 and CDR2 are SEHNR and FQNEAQ (reference sequence). Trimming removed 5 bases from V and 0 bases from J; junction bases left unmatched: 14. CDR3 coding DNA: TGTGCCAGCAGCGGGCGGACTAGCGGAGGGGGGGCTAGCACAGATACGCAGTATTTT. Amino acid sequence: CASSGRTSGGGASTDTQYF. Full variable domain (rest looked up from reference TRBV7-9 and TRBJ2-3): DTGVSQNPRHKITKRGQNVTFRCDPISEHNRLYWYRQTLGQGPEFLTYFQNEAQLEKSRLLSDRFSAERPKGSFSTLEIQRTEQGDSAMYLCASSGRTSGGGASTDTQYFGPGTRLTVL.

The chain links TRBV13 to TRBJ2-2; 9 positions match TRBD2. Trimming took 4 bases from V and 5 from J; bases not matched to a gene: 11. The CDR3 has 17 residues. Germline CDR1 reads PRHDT; CDR2 reads FYEKMQ (reference sequence). This CDR3 is CASSSRLREGVTGELFF. The CDR3 DNA follows: TGTGCCAGCAGCTCCCGCCTGCGGGAGGGAGTGACCGGGGAGCTGTTTTTT.

This clone has just a few counts. Other nucleotide sequences from this sample produce the same CDR3. The chain carries TRBV18 and TRBJ1-1, with unresolved D. Between the trimmed V and J ends, which lost 1 base and 2 bases, there was a span of 2 bases. Germline CDR1 reads KGHSH; CDR2 reads LQKENI. The CDR3 runs 12 residues. The CDR3 nucleotides are TGTGCCAGCTCACCACTAAACACTGAAGCTTTCTTT. Protein product: CASSPLNTEAFF.

The CDR3 reads CASSWGLAGEGVYNEQFF. CDR3 sequence (DNA): TGTGCCAGTAGTTGGGGACTAGCGGGAGAAGGGGTCTACAATGAGCAGTTCTTC. The rearrangement uses TRBV19 and TRBJ2-1; TRBD2 aligns across 14 bases. The CDR3 runs to 18 residues. The ends lost 5 bases at V and 3 bases at J; junction bases unmatched: 9. The V gene's germline CDR1 is LNHDA and CDR2 SQIVND (reference sequence).

The sample holds one count of this clone. The genes are TRBV27 and TRBJ1-6; a weak D match, TRBD1 (5 bases). Trimming took off 2 bases at V and 10 bases at J, with 15 bases between the two ends. The CDR3 is 15 residues long. Germline values: CDR1 MNHEY, CDR2 SMNVEV (reference sequence). The CDR3 nucleotides read TGTGCCAGCAGTTTAGGGGCAGGAGCCCGGTCACCCCTCCACTTT. Its protein is CASSLGAGARSPLHF.

This sequence joins TRBV5-6 and TRBJ1-6, with 7 positions matching TRBD1. V was pared by 0 bases and J by 7 bases, with 4 bases of the junction left unmatched. The CDR3 runs to 15 residues. Germline V gene data show CDR1 as SGHDT and CDR2 as YYEEEE. Here the CDR3 reads CASSLEGAPNSPLHF. The CDR3 DNA follows: TGTGCCAGCAGCTTGGAGGGGGCACCAAATTCACCCCTCCACTTT.

This chain connects TRBV27 to TRBJ2-2; no definite D call. The V end lost 10 bases, the J end lost 7 bases, and 10 bases lay between the germline ends. From germline, CDR1 is MNHEY and CDR2 SMNVEV (reference sequence). This CDR3 spans 11 amino acids. CDR3 in DNA: TGTGCCACCACTTGGGGCGGGGAGCTGTTTTTT. It codes for CATTWGGELFF.

The CDR3 loop is CASSIYPVGQPQHF. The DNA of the CDR3 is TGTGCCAGTAGCATTTACCCGGTAGGTCAGCCCCAGCATTTT. The V gene is TRBV19, the J gene TRBJ1-5; no clear D gene. There are 14 residues in the CDR3. V was pared by 6 bases and J by 6 bases, with 15 bases between. Germline-derived CDR1 and CDR2 are LNHDA and SQIVND (reference sequence).

The V call is TRBV27, the J call TRBJ2-6; D tentatively reads TRBD1 or TRBD2 (5 bases each). This CDR3 contains 18 residues. Between the trimmed V and J ends, which lost 5 bases and 2 bases, there was a span of 19 bases. CDR1 and CDR2 from the germline V gene are MNHEY and SMNVEV (reference sequence). The CDR3 DNA reads TGTGCCAGCAGTCCGGGACCAGGGTGGAGCGCTGGGGCCAACGTCCTGACTTTC. As protein: CASSPGPGWSAGANVLTF.

The chain couples TRBV2 to TRBJ2-1, with 9 bases aligning to TRBD2. The CDR3 has 16 residues. Trimming removed 2 bases from V and 15 bases from J; junction bases left unmatched: 17. Germline V gene sequence: CDR1 SNHLY, CDR2 FYNNEI. The CDR3 nucleotides are TGTGCCAGCAGTGAAACCCTGAGGAGCGGGAGGCCGAAGAGGTTCTTC. Protein product: CASSETLRSGRPKRFF.

The J gene is TRBJ1-3, the V gene TRBV27; D remains unclear. This CDR3 spans 15 amino acids. Germline assignment: CDR1 MNHEY and CDR2 SMNVEV (reference sequence). V was pared by 6 bases and J by 0 bases, with 12 bases between. This chain's CDR3 is CASSPPIHSGNTIYF. Written as DNA, the CDR3 is TGTGCCAGCAGCCCCCCGATACACTCTGGAAACACCATATATTTT.

A word on this clone: Other DNA sequences from this sample encode an identical CDR3 as well. The chain couples TRBV5-6 to TRBJ2-7; D is uncertain. Deletions cut 0 bases from V and 2 bases from J, with 6 bases between. Germline loops: CDR1 SGHDT, CDR2 YYEEEE. The CDR3 extends over 13 amino acids. The CDR3 here is CASSLGAAYEQYF. CDR3 nucleotides: TGTGCCAGCAGCTTGGGTGCCGCCTACGAGCAGTACTTC.

The chain uses TRBV7-9 and TRBJ1-2, with a possible D match to TRBD1 (5 bases). CDR1 and CDR2 from the germline V gene are SEHNR and FQNEAQ (reference sequence). The ends were cut back, 5 bases at V and 4 bases at J, with 20 bases in the middle. There are 16 residues in the CDR3. The CDR3 here is CASSPPSLGRVYGYTF. In nucleotides, the CDR3 is TGTGCCAGCAGCCCACCTTCCCTTGGCAGGGTCTATGGCTACACCTTC.

For this clone: This specimen includes other DNA sequences encoding the same CDR3. J is TRBJ1-1 and V is TRBV27, with a tentative D call TRBD1 (6 bases). The germline V gene encodes CDR1 MNHEY and CDR2 SMNVEV (reference sequence). With 2 bases removed from V and 3 bases from J, the gap between germline ends came to 10 bases. This CDR3 has 14 residues. The CDR3 coding sequence is TGTGCCAGCAGTTTAGGGGGGGCAGACACTGAAGCTTTCTTT. Translation: CASSLGGADTEAFF.